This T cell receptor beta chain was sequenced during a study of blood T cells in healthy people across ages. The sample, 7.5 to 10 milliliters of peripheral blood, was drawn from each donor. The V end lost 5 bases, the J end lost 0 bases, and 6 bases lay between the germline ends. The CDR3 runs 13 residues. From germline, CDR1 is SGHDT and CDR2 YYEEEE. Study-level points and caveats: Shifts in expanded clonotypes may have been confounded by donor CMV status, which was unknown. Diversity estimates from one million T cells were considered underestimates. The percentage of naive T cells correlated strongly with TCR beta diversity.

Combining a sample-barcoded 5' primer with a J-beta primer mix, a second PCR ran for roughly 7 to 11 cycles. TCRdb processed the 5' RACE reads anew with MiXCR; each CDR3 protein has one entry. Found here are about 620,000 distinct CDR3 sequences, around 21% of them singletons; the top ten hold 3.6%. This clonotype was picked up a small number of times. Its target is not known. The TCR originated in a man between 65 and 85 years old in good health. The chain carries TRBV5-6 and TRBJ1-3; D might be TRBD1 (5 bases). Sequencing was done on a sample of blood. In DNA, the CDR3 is TGTGCCAGCAGTACAGGCTCTGGAAACACCATATATTTT. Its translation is CASSTGSGNTIYF.